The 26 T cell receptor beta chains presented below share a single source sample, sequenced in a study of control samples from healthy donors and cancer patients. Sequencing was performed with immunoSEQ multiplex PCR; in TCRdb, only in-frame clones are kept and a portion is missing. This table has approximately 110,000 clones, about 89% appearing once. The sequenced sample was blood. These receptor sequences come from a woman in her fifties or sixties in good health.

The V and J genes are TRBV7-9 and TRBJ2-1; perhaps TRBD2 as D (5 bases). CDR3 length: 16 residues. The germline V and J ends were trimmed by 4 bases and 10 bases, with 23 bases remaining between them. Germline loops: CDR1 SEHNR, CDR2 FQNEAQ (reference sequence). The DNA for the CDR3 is TGTGCCAGCAGCTCCCTGGGGAGTTCGATGTTTCGAGAGCAGTTCTTC. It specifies CASSSLGSSMFREQFF.

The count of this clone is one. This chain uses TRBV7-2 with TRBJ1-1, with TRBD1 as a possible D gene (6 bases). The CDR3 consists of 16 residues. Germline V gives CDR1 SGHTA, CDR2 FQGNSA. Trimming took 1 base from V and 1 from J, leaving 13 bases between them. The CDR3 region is CASSLGRGRTNTEAFF. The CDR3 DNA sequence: TGTGCCAGCAGCTTAGGGCGGGGGCGAACGAACACTGAAGCTTTCTTT.

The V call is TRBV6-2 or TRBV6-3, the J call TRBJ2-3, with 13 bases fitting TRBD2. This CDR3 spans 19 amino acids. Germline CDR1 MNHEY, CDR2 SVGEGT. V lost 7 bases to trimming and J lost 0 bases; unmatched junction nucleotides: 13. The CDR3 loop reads CASTPRPGLAGLSTDTQYF. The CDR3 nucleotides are TGTGCCAGCACCCCCCGCCCGGGACTAGCGGGGCTCAGCACAGATACGCAGTATTTT.

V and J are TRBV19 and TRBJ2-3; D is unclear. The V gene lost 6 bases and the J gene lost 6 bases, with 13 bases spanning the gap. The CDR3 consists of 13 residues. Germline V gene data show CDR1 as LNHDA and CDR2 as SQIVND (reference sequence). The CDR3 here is CASSHGRLDTQYF. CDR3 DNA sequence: TGTGCCAGTAGCCATGGGCGGCTGGATACGCAGTATTTT.

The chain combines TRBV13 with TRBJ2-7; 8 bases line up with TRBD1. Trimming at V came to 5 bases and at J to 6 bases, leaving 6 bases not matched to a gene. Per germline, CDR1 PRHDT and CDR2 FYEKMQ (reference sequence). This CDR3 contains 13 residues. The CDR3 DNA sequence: TGTGCCAGCAGCACCCGACAGGGGTTCGAGCAGTACGTC. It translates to CASSTRQGFEQYV.

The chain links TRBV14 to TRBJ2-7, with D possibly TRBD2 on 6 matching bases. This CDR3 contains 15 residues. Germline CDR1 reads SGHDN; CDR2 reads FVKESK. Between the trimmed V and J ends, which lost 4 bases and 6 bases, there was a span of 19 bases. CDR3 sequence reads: CASSRRGAEVGEQYF. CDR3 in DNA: TGTGCCAGCAGCCGGAGGGGCGCCGAGGTAGGCGAGCAGTACTTC.

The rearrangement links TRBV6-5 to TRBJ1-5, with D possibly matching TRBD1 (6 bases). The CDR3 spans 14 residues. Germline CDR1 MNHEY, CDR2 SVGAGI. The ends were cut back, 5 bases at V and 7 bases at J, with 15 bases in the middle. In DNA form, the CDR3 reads TGTGCCAGCAGTCCGACCTGGGGGCTGCAGCCCCAGCATTTT. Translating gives CASSPTWGLQPQHF.

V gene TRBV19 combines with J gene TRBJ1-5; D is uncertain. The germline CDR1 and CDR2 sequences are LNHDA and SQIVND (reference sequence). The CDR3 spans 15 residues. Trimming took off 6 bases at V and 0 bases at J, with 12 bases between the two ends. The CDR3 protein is CASRDMVYSNQPQHF. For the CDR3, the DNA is TGTGCCAGTAGGGATATGGTTTATAGCAATCAGCCCCAGCATTTT.

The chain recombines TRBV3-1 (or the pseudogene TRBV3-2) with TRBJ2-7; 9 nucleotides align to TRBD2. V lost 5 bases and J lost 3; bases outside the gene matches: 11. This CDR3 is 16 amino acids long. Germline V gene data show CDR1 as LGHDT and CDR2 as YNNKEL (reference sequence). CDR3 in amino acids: CASSKREAGGRYEQYV. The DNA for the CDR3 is TGTGCCAGCAGCAAACGAGAAGCGGGAGGACGCTACGAGCAGTACGTC.

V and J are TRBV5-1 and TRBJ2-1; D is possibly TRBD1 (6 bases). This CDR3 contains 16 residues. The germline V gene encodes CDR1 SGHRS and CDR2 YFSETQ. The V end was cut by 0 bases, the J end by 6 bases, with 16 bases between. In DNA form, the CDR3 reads TGCGCCAGCAGCTTGGCCTCACAGGGTAACGCCAATGAGCAGTTCTTC. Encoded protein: CASSLASQGNANEQFF.

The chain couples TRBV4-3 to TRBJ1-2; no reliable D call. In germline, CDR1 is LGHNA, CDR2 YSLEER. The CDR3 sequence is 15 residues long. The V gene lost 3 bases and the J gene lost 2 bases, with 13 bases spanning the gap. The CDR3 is CASSHDVPRNYGYTF. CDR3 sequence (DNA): TGCGCCAGCAGCCATGATGTTCCCCGGAACTATGGCTACACCTTC.

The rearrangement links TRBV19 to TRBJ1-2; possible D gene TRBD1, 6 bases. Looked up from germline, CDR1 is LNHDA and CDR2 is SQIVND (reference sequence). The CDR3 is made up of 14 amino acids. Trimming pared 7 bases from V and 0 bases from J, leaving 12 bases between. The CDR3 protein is CASMGTLTNYGYTF. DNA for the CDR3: TGTGCCAGTATGGGGACACTTACTAACTATGGCTACACCTTC.

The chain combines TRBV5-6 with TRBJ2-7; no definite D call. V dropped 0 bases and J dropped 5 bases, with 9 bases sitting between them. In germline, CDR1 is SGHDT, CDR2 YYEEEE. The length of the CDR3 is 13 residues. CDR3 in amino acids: CASSLGSFNEQYF. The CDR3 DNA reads TGTGCCAGCAGCTTGGGATCTTTCAACGAGCAGTACTTC. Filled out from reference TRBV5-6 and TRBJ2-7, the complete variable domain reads DAGVTQSPTHLIKTRGQQVTLRCSPKSGHDTVSWYQQALGQGPQFIFQYYEEEERQRGNFPDRFSGHQFPNYSSELNVNALLLGDSALYLCASSLGSFNEQYFGPGTRLTVT.

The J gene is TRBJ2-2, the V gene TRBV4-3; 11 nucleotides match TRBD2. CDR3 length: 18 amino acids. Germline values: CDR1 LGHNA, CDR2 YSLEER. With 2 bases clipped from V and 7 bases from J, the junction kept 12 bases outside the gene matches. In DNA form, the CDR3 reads TGCGCCAGCAGCCAACATGTAGCGGGAGGGCCTGGGGGCGGGGAGCTGTTTTTT. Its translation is CASSQHVAGGPGGGELFF.

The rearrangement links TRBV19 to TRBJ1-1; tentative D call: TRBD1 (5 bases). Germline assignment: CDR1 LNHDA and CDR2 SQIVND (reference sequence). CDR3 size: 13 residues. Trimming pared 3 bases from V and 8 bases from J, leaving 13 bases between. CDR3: CASSILLGDEAFF. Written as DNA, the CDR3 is TGTGCCAGTAGTATTCTTTTGGGGGACGAAGCTTTCTTT.

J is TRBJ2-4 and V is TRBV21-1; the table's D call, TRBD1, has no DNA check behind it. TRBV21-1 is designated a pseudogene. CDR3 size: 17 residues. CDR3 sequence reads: CASSWASQVLAKNIQYF. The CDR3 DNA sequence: TGTGCCAGCAGCTGGGCCTCACAGGTTCTAGCCAAAAACATTCAGTACTTC.

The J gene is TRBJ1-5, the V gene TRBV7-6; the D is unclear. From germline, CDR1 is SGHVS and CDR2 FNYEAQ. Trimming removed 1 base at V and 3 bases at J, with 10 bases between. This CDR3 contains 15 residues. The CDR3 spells CASSLGGGPNQPQHF. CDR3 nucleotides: TGTGCCAGCAGCTTAGGCGGTGGACCCAATCAGCCCCAGCATTTT. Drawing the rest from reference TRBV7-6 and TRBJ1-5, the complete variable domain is GAGVSQSPRYKVTKRGQDVALRCDPISGHVSLYWYRQALGQGPEFLTYFNYEAQQDKSGLPNDRFSAERPEGSISTLTIQRTEQRDSAMYRCASSLGGGPNQPQHFGDGTRLSIL.

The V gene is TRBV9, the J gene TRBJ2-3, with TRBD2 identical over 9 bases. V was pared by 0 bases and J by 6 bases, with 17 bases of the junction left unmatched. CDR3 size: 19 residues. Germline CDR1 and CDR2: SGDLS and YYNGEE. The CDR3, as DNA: TGTGCCAGCAGCGTAGTGGAGACTAGCGGTGCCATGAGGTTTGATACGCAGTATTTT. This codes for CASSVVETSGAMRFDTQYF.

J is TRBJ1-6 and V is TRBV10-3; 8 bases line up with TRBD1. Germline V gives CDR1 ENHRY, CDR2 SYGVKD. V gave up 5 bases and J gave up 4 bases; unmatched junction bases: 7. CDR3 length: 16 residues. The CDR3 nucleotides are TGTGCCATCAGTCCGACAGGGGATTGGTATAATTCACCCCTCCACTTT. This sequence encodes CAISPTGDWYNSPLHF.

CDR3 residues: CASSLGGGPKGDHEQYV. CDR3 DNA sequence: TGTGCCAGCAGCTTGGGAGGGGGCCCAAAGGGGGATCACGAGCAGTACGTC. The chain has TRBV5-6 and TRBJ2-7, with 7 bases lining up with TRBD1. After removal of 0 bases from V and 5 bases from J, the junction contained 14 bases not matched to a gene. Per the germline V gene, CDR1 is SGHDT and CDR2 is YYEEEE. The CDR3 sequence is 17 residues long.

CDR3 nucleotide sequence: TGTGCCAGCAGCTTCGACAACTCTGGGGCCAACGTCCTGACTTTC. The encoded protein is CASSFDNSGANVLTF. This chain links TRBV5-5 with TRBJ2-6; D gene uncertain. The CDR3 totals 15 residues. CDR1 is SGHKS and CDR2 is YYEKEE in the germline V gene (reference sequence). Trimming cost V 2 bases and J 0 bases, with 6 bases left between them.

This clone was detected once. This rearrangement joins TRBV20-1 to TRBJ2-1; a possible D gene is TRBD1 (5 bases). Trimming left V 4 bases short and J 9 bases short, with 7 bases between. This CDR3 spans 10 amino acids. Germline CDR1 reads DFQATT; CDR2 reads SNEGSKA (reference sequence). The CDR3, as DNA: TGCAGTGCTACAGGGCCTGAGCAGTTCTTC. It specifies CSATGPEQFF.

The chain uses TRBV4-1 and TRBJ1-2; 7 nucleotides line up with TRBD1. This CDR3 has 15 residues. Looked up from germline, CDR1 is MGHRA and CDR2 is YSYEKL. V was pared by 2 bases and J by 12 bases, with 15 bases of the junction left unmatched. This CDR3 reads CASSQNPFTTGAHTF. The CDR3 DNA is TGCGCCAGCAGCCAAAACCCCTTCACCACAGGGGCCCACACCTTC.

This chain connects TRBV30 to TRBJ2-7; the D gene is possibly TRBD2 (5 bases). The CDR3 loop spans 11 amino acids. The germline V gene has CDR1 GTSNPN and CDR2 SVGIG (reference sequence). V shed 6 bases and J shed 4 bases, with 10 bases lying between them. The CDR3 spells CACNTGYEQYF. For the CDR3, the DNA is TGTGCCTGTAATACGGGGTACGAGCAGTACTTC.

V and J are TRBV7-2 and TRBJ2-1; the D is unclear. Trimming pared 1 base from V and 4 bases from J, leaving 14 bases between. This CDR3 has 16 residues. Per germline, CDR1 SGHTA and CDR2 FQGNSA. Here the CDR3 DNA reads TGTGCCAGCAGCTTAGTCGTAGGAGCCGGGTACAATGAGCAGTTCTTC. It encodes CASSLVVGAGYNEQFF.

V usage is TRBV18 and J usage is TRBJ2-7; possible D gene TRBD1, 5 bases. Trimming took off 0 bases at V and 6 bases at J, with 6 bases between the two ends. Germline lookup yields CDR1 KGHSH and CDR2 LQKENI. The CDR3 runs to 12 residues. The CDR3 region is CASSPPTGEQYV. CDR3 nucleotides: TGTGCCAGCTCACCACCCACAGGCGAGCAGTACGTC.